These T cell receptor beta chains were read from a single sample in a study of cytomegalovirus exposure and HLA in healthy donors. Assay: immunoSEQ multiplex PCR; the TCRdb copy retains only in-frame clones and omits some. The data contain under 150,000 clones, 76% of them seen just once; the ten biggest clones take up about 1.8%. Input material: PBMCs. These receptor sequences come from a female donor in good health and CMV-seropositive. Each CDR3 is given with its conserved first and last residue. Fields, in order: J gene, clone size, V gene, D gene, CDR3 protein, CDR3 DNA. The D gene is left open where the match is weak. The size of a clone is reported for some rows only, either as once, few or many, or as a class for expanded clones.

J gene: TRBJ2-3; clone size: few; V gene: TRBV6-5; D gene: -; CDR3 protein: CASSPGDSSTDTQYF; CDR3 DNA: TGTGCCAGCAGTCCAGGGGATTCGAGCACAGATACGCAGTATTTT
J gene: TRBJ1-2; clone size: once; V gene: TRBV16; D gene: TRBD1; CDR3 protein: CASSPRDRGYGYTF; CDR3 DNA: TGTGCCAGCAGCCCAAGGGACAGGGGCTATGGCTACACCTTC
J gene: TRBJ1-1; clone size: -; V gene: TRBV2; D gene: -; CDR3 protein: CASRVRQVGTEAFF; CDR3 DNA: TGTGCCAGCAGAGTGCGACAGGTAGGGACTGAAGCTTTCTTT
J gene: TRBJ1-6; clone size: -; V gene: TRBV6-1; D gene: -; CDR3 protein: CASSDPTFRGTRSSPLHF; CDR3 DNA: TGTGCCAGCAGTGACCCCACGTTCCGGGGAACGCGCAGTTCACCCCTCCACTTT
J gene: TRBJ2-1; clone size: -; V gene: TRBV7-3; D gene: TRBD2; CDR3 protein: CASSPGLAGETADYNEQFF; CDR3 DNA: TGTGCCAGCAGCCCAGGACTAGCGGGAGAAACCGCGGACTACAATGAGCAGTTCTTC
J gene: TRBJ1-2; clone size: -; V gene: TRBV30; D gene: TRBD1; CDR3 protein: CAWSDQDRGGAGYTF; CDR3 DNA: TGTGCCTGGAGTGACCAGGACAGGGGAGGCGCTGGCTACACCTTC
J gene: TRBJ2-6; clone size: -; V gene: TRBV7-8; D gene: TRBD1; CDR3 protein: CASSPRDRAGANVLTF; CDR3 DNA: TGTGCCAGCAGCCCAAGGGACAGGGCTGGGGCCAACGTCCTGACTTTC
J gene: TRBJ2-5; clone size: few; V gene: TRBV18; D gene: -; CDR3 protein: CASSLTEQETQYF; CDR3 DNA: TGTGCCAGCTCACTGACAGAACAAGAGACCCAGTACTTC
J gene: TRBJ1-3; clone size: -; V gene: TRBV6-1; D gene: TRBD1; CDR3 protein: CASRPGQGFNTIYF; CDR3 DNA: TGTGCCAGCAGGCCCGGACAGGGTTTTAACACCATATATTTT
J gene: TRBJ1-5; clone size: once; V gene: TRBV15; D gene: -; CDR3 protein: CATSSGDQPQHF; CDR3 DNA: TGTGCCACCAGCAGCGGAGATCAGCCCCAGCATTTT
J gene: TRBJ2-3; clone size: -; V gene: TRBV5-4; D gene: TRBD2; CDR3 protein: CASNRGGVPGDTQYF; CDR3 DNA: TGTGCCAGCAACCGTGGGGGGGTTCCGGGAGATACGCAGTATTTT
J gene: TRBJ1-6; clone size: -; V gene: TRBV13; D gene: TRBD1; CDR3 protein: CASSSNTGGVGSPLHF; CDR3 DNA: TGTGCCAGCAGCTCAAATACAGGGGGCGTCGGTTCACCCCTCCACTTT
J gene: TRBJ2-3; clone size: -; V gene: TRBV28; D gene: TRBD2; CDR3 protein: CASSLASGGSTDTQYF; CDR3 DNA: TGTGCCAGCAGTTTGGCCAGCGGGGGTAGCACAGATACGCAGTATTTT
J gene: TRBJ1-1; clone size: -; V gene: TRBV25-1; D gene: -; CDR3 protein: CASSEYPLRAGSTEAFF; CDR3 DNA: -
J gene: TRBJ2-5; clone size: -; V gene: TRBV7-9; D gene: -; CDR3 protein: CASSLRQVEETQYF; CDR3 DNA: TGTGCCAGCAGCTTAAGACAGGTGGAAGAGACCCAGTACTTC
J gene: TRBJ2-7; clone size: -; V gene: TRBV28; D gene: TRBD1; CDR3 protein: CASSTSNRDRLFYEQYF; CDR3 DNA: TGTGCCAGCAGTACTTCAAACCGGGACAGACTCTTCTACGAGCAGTACTTC
J gene: TRBJ2-1; clone size: -; V gene: TRBV7-3; D gene: TRBD2; CDR3 protein: CASSLTAGALEQFF; CDR3 DNA: TGTGCCAGCAGCTTAACAGCGGGAGCCCTTGAGCAGTTCTTC
J gene: TRBJ1-2; clone size: -; V gene: TRBV6-4; D gene: TRBD1; CDR3 protein: CASSDKPGQGAAGYTF; CDR3 DNA: TGTGCCAGCAGTGACAAACCGGGACAGGGAGCGGCCGGCTACACCTTC
J gene: TRBJ1-6; clone size: -; V gene: TRBV18; D gene: -; CDR3 protein: CASSPPIQGYNSPLHF; CDR3 DNA: TGTGCCAGCTCACCACCCATTCAGGGTTATAATTCACCCCTCCACTTT
J gene: TRBJ2-1; clone size: -; V gene: TRBV2; D gene: TRBD2; CDR3 protein: CASTRLAGGNEQFF; CDR3 DNA: TGTGCCAGCACGCGTCTAGCGGGGGGTAATGAGCAGTTCTTC
J gene: TRBJ1-2; clone size: -; V gene: TRBV2; D gene: TRBD1; CDR3 protein: CASKERGQDYGYTF; CDR3 DNA: TGTGCCAGCAAAGAAAGGGGGCAGGACTATGGCTACACCTTC
J gene: TRBJ2-2; clone size: -; V gene: TRBV15; D gene: -; CDR3 protein: CATTGRRDSMNTGELFF; CDR3 DNA: TGTGCCACCACGGGACGGAGGGACTCTATGAACACCGGGGAGCTGTTTTTT
J gene: TRBJ2-5; clone size: few; V gene: TRBV5-1; D gene: TRBD2; CDR3 protein: CASSITSGGYQETQYF; CDR3 DNA: TGCGCCAGCAGCATAACTAGCGGGGGGTACCAAGAGACCCAGTACTTC
J gene: TRBJ2-1; clone size: -; V gene: TRBV19; D gene: TRBD2; CDR3 protein: CASSVTGTSGVARSYNEQFF; CDR3 DNA: TGTGCCAGTAGTGTCACCGGGACTAGCGGAGTAGCGCGCTCCTACAATGAGCAGTTCTTC
J gene: TRBJ2-7; clone size: -; V gene: TRBV10-3; D gene: -; CDR3 protein: CAISESTRGSSYEQYF; CDR3 DNA: TGTGCCATCAGTGAGTCGACTCGGGGGAGCTCCTACGAGCAGTACTTC
J gene: TRBJ2-3; clone size: -; V gene: TRBV28; D gene: TRBD1; CDR3 protein: CAISLLGTGAYTDTQYF; CDR3 DNA: TGTGCCATCTCCCTTTTGGGGACAGGGGCGTACACAGATACGCAGTATTTT
J gene: TRBJ2-7; clone size: -; V gene: TRBV2; D gene: -; CDR3 protein: CASRDGISYEQYF; CDR3 DNA: TGTGCCAGCAGAGACGGGATTTCCTACGAGCAGTACTTC
J gene: TRBJ1-6; clone size: -; V gene: TRBV4-1; D gene: TRBD1; CDR3 protein: CASSQNREGAGFNSPLHF; CDR3 DNA: TGCGCCAGCAGCCAAAACCGGGAGGGGGCCGGTTTTAACTCACCCCTCCACTTT
J gene: TRBJ1-2; clone size: -; V gene: TRBV7-9; D gene: TRBD1; CDR3 protein: CASRQGQGDYGYTF; CDR3 DNA: TGTGCCAGCAGGCAGGGACAGGGGGACTATGGCTACACCTTC
J gene: TRBJ2-3; clone size: -; V gene: TRBV5-1; D gene: TRBD2; CDR3 protein: CASSLAVGRLTDTQYF; CDR3 DNA: TGCGCCAGCAGCTTGGCGGTCGGGAGGCTGACAGATACGCAGTATTTT
J gene: TRBJ2-1; clone size: once; V gene: TRBV5-1; D gene: -; CDR3 protein: CASRFRGGQGYNEQFF; CDR3 DNA: TGCGCCAGCAGATTCCGGGGGGGACAGGGTTACAATGAGCAGTTCTTC
J gene: TRBJ1-2; clone size: -; V gene: TRBV4-1; D gene: TRBD1; CDR3 protein: CASSQGIRDRGYSGYTF; CDR3 DNA: TGCGCCAGCAGCCAAGGGATCCGGGACAGGGGGTATAGTGGCTACACCTTC
J gene: TRBJ2-5; clone size: -; V gene: TRBV5-1; D gene: -; CDR3 protein: CASSSGQQETQYF; CDR3 DNA: TGCGCCAGCAGCTCTGGACAGCAAGAGACCCAGTACTTC
J gene: TRBJ2-1; clone size: -; V gene: TRBV5-1; D gene: TRBD2; CDR3 protein: CASSLSTAGNEQFF; CDR3 DNA: TGCGCCAGCAGCTTGTCCACAGCGGGGAATGAGCAGTTCTTC
J gene: TRBJ1-5; clone size: -; V gene: TRBV2; D gene: -; CDR3 protein: CASGTGYGQPQHF; CDR3 DNA: TGTGCCAGTGGAACAGGGTACGGTCAGCCCCAGCATTTT
J gene: TRBJ2-7; clone size: -; V gene: TRBV9; D gene: -; CDR3 protein: CASSPTTSNYEQYF; CDR3 DNA: TGTGCCAGCAGCCCAACGACTAGTAACTACGAGCAGTACTTC
J gene: TRBJ1-2; clone size: once; V gene: TRBV7-3; D gene: -; CDR3 protein: CASSSRYSNYGYTF; CDR3 DNA: TGTGCCAGCAGCTCTAGATACTCTAACTATGGCTACACCTTC
J gene: TRBJ2-7; clone size: -; V gene: TRBV27; D gene: TRBD1; CDR3 protein: CASSLLGQGESYEQYF; CDR3 DNA: TGTGCCAGCAGTTTATTGGGACAGGGGGAATCCTACGAGCAGTACTTC
J gene: TRBJ1-4; clone size: -; V gene: TRBV6-1; D gene: TRBD1; CDR3 protein: CAILPGQPRVEKLFF; CDR3 DNA: TGTGCCATCCTTCCGGGACAGCCCAGAGTTGAAAAACTGTTTTTT
J gene: TRBJ1-5; clone size: -; V gene: TRBV18; D gene: -; CDR3 protein: CASSPFSGDQPQHF; CDR3 DNA: TGTGCCAGCTCACCTTTTTCGGGAGATCAGCCCCAGCATTTT
J gene: TRBJ2-7; clone size: -; V gene: TRBV5-6; D gene: TRBD1; CDR3 protein: CASSPGTVDYEQYF; CDR3 DNA: TGTGCCAGCAGCCCCGGGACAGTTGATTACGAGCAGTACTTC
J gene: TRBJ1-2; clone size: -; V gene: TRBV2; D gene: -; CDR3 protein: CASSAPPSNYGYTF; CDR3 DNA: TGTGCCAGCAGTGCCCCCCCCAGTAACTATGGCTACACCTTC
J gene: TRBJ1-6; clone size: -; V gene: TRBV30; D gene: TRBD1; CDR3 protein: CAWSPGGLDSPLHF; CDR3 DNA: TGTGCCTGGAGTCCAGGGGGCTTGGATTCACCCCTCCACTTT
J gene: TRBJ2-7; clone size: -; V gene: TRBV10-3; D gene: -; CDR3 protein: CAISESRGGEQYF; CDR3 DNA: TGTGCCATCAGTGAGTCCAGGGGCGGCGAGCAGTACTTC
J gene: TRBJ2-7; clone size: -; V gene: TRBV19; D gene: -; CDR3 protein: CASSLKSSYEQYF; CDR3 DNA: TGTGCCAGTAGTTTGAAGAGCTCCTACGAGCAGTACTTC
J gene: TRBJ2-3; clone size: -; V gene: TRBV6-1; D gene: TRBD1; CDR3 protein: CASSGYRGRTDTQYF; CDR3 DNA: TGTGCCAGCAGTGGCTACAGGGGGAGGACAGATACGCAGTATTTT
J gene: TRBJ2-2; clone size: few; V gene: TRBV2; D gene: -; CDR3 protein: CASSIRGFTGELFF; CDR3 DNA: TGTGCCAGCTCTATAAGGGGTTTCACCGGGGAGCTGTTTTTT
J gene: TRBJ2-1; clone size: few; V gene: TRBV25-1; D gene: -; CDR3 protein: CASSEGGSYNEQFF; CDR3 DNA: TGTGCCAGCAGTGAGGGGGGCTCCTACAATGAGCAGTTCTTC
J gene: TRBJ2-5; clone size: -; V gene: TRBV4-2; D gene: TRBD1; CDR3 protein: CASSQGDRDTQETQYF; CDR3 DNA: TGTGCCAGCAGCCAAGGAGACAGGGATACACAAGAGACCCAGTACTTC
J gene: TRBJ2-3; clone size: once; V gene: TRBV6-6; D gene: -; CDR3 protein: CASSYSAPTDTQYF; CDR3 DNA: TGTGCCAGCAGTTACTCAGCGCCCACAGATACGCAGTATTTT
J gene: TRBJ2-5; clone size: -; V gene: TRBV5-8; D gene: -; CDR3 protein: CASSLSRDSLLQETQYF; CDR3 DNA: TGTGCCAGCAGCTTGAGTCGAGACAGCCTTTTACAAGAGACCCAGTACTTC
J gene: TRBJ2-7; clone size: few; V gene: TRBV5-6; D gene: -; CDR3 protein: CASLLEGSYEQYF; CDR3 DNA: TGTGCCAGCTTGCTCGAGGGCAGCTACGAGCAGTACTTC
J gene: TRBJ1-5; clone size: -; V gene: TRBV28; D gene: -; CDR3 protein: CASTYTNQPQHF; CDR3 DNA: TGTGCCAGCACTTACACAAATCAGCCCCAGCATTTT
J gene: TRBJ1-1; clone size: -; V gene: TRBV6-5; D gene: TRBD1; CDR3 protein: CASSYYGGQPRTEAFF; CDR3 DNA: TGTGCCAGCAGTTACTACGGGGGACAGCCGAGGACTGAAGCTTTCTTT
J gene: TRBJ2-7; clone size: -; V gene: TRBV11-1; D gene: -; CDR3 protein: CASSLEGPYEQYF; CDR3 DNA: TGTGCCAGCAGCTTAGAGGGGCCCTACGAGCAGTACTTC
J gene: TRBJ2-4; clone size: -; V gene: TRBV10-3; D gene: TRBD2; CDR3 protein: CGEGGRALSLNIQYF; CDR3 DNA: TGTGGAGAGGGCGGGAGGGCCCTTTCTTTAAACATTCAGTACTTC
J gene: TRBJ2-1; clone size: -; V gene: TRBV7-9; D gene: TRBD2; CDR3 protein: CASSYSTSGVYNEQFF; CDR3 DNA: TGTGCCAGCAGCTATAGCACTAGCGGGGTCTACAATGAGCAGTTCTTC
J gene: TRBJ2-7; clone size: -; V gene: TRBV18; D gene: -; CDR3 protein: CASSLAYEQYF; CDR3 DNA: TGTGCCAGCTCACTTGCCTACGAGCAGTACTTC
J gene: TRBJ2-3; clone size: -; V gene: TRBV27; D gene: TRBD2; CDR3 protein: CASTTLAGMKDTQYF; CDR3 DNA: TGTGCCAGCACCACACTAGCGGGAATGAAAGATACGCAGTATTTT
J gene: TRBJ2-5; clone size: -; V gene: TRBV30; D gene: -; CDR3 protein: CAWSLVGGVQETQYF; CDR3 DNA: TGTGCCTGGAGTCTCGTAGGCGGAGTCCAAGAGACCCAGTACTTC